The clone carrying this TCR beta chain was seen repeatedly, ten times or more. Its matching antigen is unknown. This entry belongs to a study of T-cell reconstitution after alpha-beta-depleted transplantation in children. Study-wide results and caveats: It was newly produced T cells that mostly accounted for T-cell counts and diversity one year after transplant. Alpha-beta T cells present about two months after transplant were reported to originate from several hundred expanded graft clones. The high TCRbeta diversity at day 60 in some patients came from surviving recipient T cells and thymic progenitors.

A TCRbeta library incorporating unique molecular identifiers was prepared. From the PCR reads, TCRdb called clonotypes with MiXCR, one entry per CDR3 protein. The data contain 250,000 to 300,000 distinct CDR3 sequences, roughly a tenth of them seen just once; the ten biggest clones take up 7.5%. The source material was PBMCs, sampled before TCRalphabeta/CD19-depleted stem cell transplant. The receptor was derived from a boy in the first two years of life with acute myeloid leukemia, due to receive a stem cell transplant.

CDR3 bases: TGTGCCACCAGTGATCTCGGGACACCTGGGGACGAGCAGTACTTC. It codes for CATSDLGTPGDEQYF. V gene TRBV24-1 combines with J gene TRBJ2-7, with TRBD1 as a possible D gene (6 bases). The germline V and J ends were trimmed by 3 bases and 5 bases, with 16 bases remaining between them. There are 15 residues in the CDR3. Germline CDR1 is KGHDR and CDR2 is SFDVKD.